The TCR beta chain under discussion was sequenced for a study of shared T cell receptors in the human thymus. Germline-derived CDR1 and CDR2 are MNHNS and SASEGT. The CDR3 consists of 14 residues. V gave up 6 bases and J gave up 6 bases, with 14 bases separating them. The protocol was immunoSEQ multiplex PCR, while the TCRdb copy is restricted to in-frame clones and leaves out a portion. The table shows hundreds of thousands of clones, with approximately 88% occurring only once. The data were also submitted as part of a second study, on human thymus T cells. This second study notes: Thymic material originated from resections removed in the course of corrective heart surgery. Blood and thymic repertoires both appeared biased in V and J gene usage. Related studies noted strongly shared thymic repertoires across unrelated people.

The V call is TRBV6-1, the J call TRBJ2-2; D is possibly TRBD1 (5 bases). Material: thymocytes. This TCR was recovered from a boy younger than two with a congenital heart defect. CDR3 DNA sequence: TGTGCCAGCAGAGAAACCCAGGGTCCCGGGGAGCTGTTTTTT. It encodes CASRETQGPGELFF.